This is a list of T cell receptor beta chains from one sample in a study of Graves' ophthalmopathy and Graves' hyperthyroidism. One entry per CDR3 protein results from TCRdb running MiXCR on the multiplex PCR reads. This table has around 400,000 distinct CDR3 sequences, 15% to 20% appearing once. Specimen: peripheral blood. These receptors were obtained from a young woman with Graves' ophthalmopathy. Each CDR3 is given with its conserved first and last residue. Each record gives: J gene, clone size, V gene, D gene, CDR3 DNA, CDR3 protein. The D gene is left open where the match is weak. Part of the rows lack a size; the others show once, few, many or a class for expanded clones.

j_call: TRBJ1-2
clone_size: few
v_call: TRBV4-3
d_call: TRBD1
cdr3_nt: TGCGCCAGCAGCCAAGACGCACAGGGGATATATGGCTACACCTTC
cdr3_aa: CASSQDAQGIYGYTF

j_call: TRBJ1-1
clone_size: many
v_call: TRBV6-5
d_call: .
cdr3_nt: TGTGCCAGCAGTTACCTGCAAACGTTTGAAGCTTTCTTT
cdr3_aa: CASSYLQTFEAFF

j_call: TRBJ2-7
clone_size: many
v_call: TRBV12-3/TRBV12-4
d_call: .
cdr3_nt: TGTGCCAGCAGTCTCCAGATAACAGGAAGAGGACCCTACGAGCAGTACTTC
cdr3_aa: CASSLQITGRGPYEQYF

j_call: TRBJ1-2
clone_size: many
v_call: TRBV7-3
d_call: .
cdr3_nt: TGTGCCAGCAGCCCCGTTGGGGGTAGCTATGGCTACACCTTC
cdr3_aa: CASSPVGGSYGYTF

j_call: TRBJ2-7
clone_size: many
v_call: TRBV19
d_call: .
cdr3_nt: TGTGCCACCGCCGCAGCCGCCTACGAGCAGTACTTC
cdr3_aa: CATAAAAYEQYF

j_call: TRBJ1-3
clone_size: many
v_call: TRBV11-2
d_call: TRBD1
cdr3_nt: TGTGCCAGCAGCCTTATCAGGGGGTTCTCTGGAAACACCATATATTTT
cdr3_aa: CASSLIRGFSGNTIYF

j_call: TRBJ1-5
clone_size: many
v_call: TRBV20-1
d_call: .
cdr3_nt: TGCAGTGCTAGAAATGAGCAGGGCTCGGGTCAGCCCCAGCATTTT
cdr3_aa: CSARNEQGSGQPQHF

j_call: TRBJ1-3
clone_size: many
v_call: TRBV12-3/TRBV12-4
d_call: .
cdr3_nt: TGTGCCAGCAGACGAACCTGGGGCCCCAACTCTGGAAACACCATATATTTT
cdr3_aa: CASRRTWGPNSGNTIYF

j_call: TRBJ2-5
clone_size: many
v_call: TRBV30
d_call: .
cdr3_nt: TGTGCCTGGAGACAGGAAGAGACCCAGTACTTC
cdr3_aa: CAWRQEETQYF

j_call: TRBJ2-7
clone_size: many
v_call: TRBV12-5
d_call: .
cdr3_nt: TGTGCTAGTGGTTATAACCGATACGAGCAGTACTTC
cdr3_aa: CASGYNRYEQYF

j_call: TRBJ2-2
clone_size: .
v_call: TRBV7-3
d_call: TRBD1
cdr3_nt: TGTGCCAGCAGCTTAATGGTTTCCGGGACAGCCACCGGGGAGCTGTTTTTT
cdr3_aa: CASSLMVSGTATGELFF

j_call: TRBJ2-7
clone_size: many
v_call: TRBV5-1
d_call: TRBD2
cdr3_nt: TGCGCCAGCAGCCTTCTAGCGGGAGGGCCCCTCGAGCAGTACTTC
cdr3_aa: CASSLLAGGPLEQYF

j_call: TRBJ1-5
clone_size: many
v_call: TRBV6-5
d_call: TRBD1
cdr3_nt: TGTGCCAGCCTGAGAACAGGGGTGGGACAGCCCCAGCATTTT
cdr3_aa: CASLRTGVGQPQHF

j_call: TRBJ1-1
clone_size: many
v_call: TRBV29-1
d_call: .
cdr3_nt: TGCAGCGTTGAAGATACGGGGCGGGGGGACACTGAAGCTTTCTTT
cdr3_aa: CSVEDTGRGDTEAFF

j_call: TRBJ2-2
clone_size: many
v_call: TRBV30
d_call: .
cdr3_nt: TGTGCCTGGAGTCCGGACAGCACCGGGGAGCTGTTTTTT
cdr3_aa: CAWSPDSTGELFF

j_call: TRBJ2-7
clone_size: many
v_call: TRBV30
d_call: TRBD1
cdr3_nt: TGTGCCCACCAGAGAGGGGGCCTCTACGACGAGCAGTACTTC
cdr3_aa: CAHQRGGLYDEQYF

j_call: TRBJ1-1
clone_size: many
v_call: TRBV5-5
d_call: .
cdr3_nt: TGTGCCAGCAGCAACCTCCTGAACACTGAAGCTTTCTTT
cdr3_aa: CASSNLLNTEAFF

j_call: TRBJ1-2
clone_size: .
v_call: TRBV24-1
d_call: .
cdr3_nt: TGTGCCACCAGTGATCCAAGGGGGGACGGCTATGGCTACACCTTC
cdr3_aa: CATSDPRGDGYGYTF

j_call: TRBJ2-4
clone_size: few
v_call: TRBV12-3/TRBV12-4
d_call: TRBD1
cdr3_nt: TGTGCCAGCAGTTGGCGCCGCCTCCTCGGACAGGCCCAGGCGGCCAAAAACATTCAGTACTTC
cdr3_aa: CASSWRRLLGQAQAAKNIQYF

j_call: TRBJ2-5
clone_size: few
v_call: TRBV7-2
d_call: .
cdr3_nt: TGTGCCAGCAGCCGTGACACAGAGACCCAGTACTTC
cdr3_aa: CASSRDTETQYF

j_call: TRBJ2-7
clone_size: many
v_call: TRBV27
d_call: TRBD1
cdr3_nt: TGTGCCAGCAGTTCGGGACAGGGGAACTACGAGCAGTACTTC
cdr3_aa: CASSSGQGNYEQYF

j_call: TRBJ2-7
clone_size: many
v_call: TRBV6-2/TRBV6-3
d_call: TRBD2
cdr3_nt: TGTGCCAGCAGTTACTCGTCTAGCGGGATTTCTGAGCAGTACTTC
cdr3_aa: CASSYSSSGISEQYF

j_call: TRBJ2-7
clone_size: many
v_call: TRBV15
d_call: .
cdr3_nt: TGTGCCACCAGCAGAGATGCCGGGTCAGGCTACGAGCAGTACTTC
cdr3_aa: CATSRDAGSGYEQYF

j_call: TRBJ1-2
clone_size: few
v_call: TRBV11-2
d_call: .
cdr3_nt: TGTGCCAGCAGCCTGACAGACTATGGCTACACCTTC
cdr3_aa: CASSLTDYGYTF

j_call: TRBJ1-6
clone_size: many
v_call: TRBV6-4
d_call: .
cdr3_nt: TGTGCCAGTCAGCCCTACCATTCACCCCTCCACTTT
cdr3_aa: CASQPYHSPLHF

j_call: TRBJ1-1
clone_size: many
v_call: TRBV5-1
d_call: TRBD1
cdr3_nt: TGCGCCAGCAGCTTCACAGGGGAGGCTGAAGCTTTCTTT
cdr3_aa: CASSFTGEAEAFF

j_call: TRBJ1-2
clone_size: .
v_call: TRBV29-1
d_call: .
cdr3_nt: TGCAGCGTTTGGGACATTAACTATGGCTACACCTTC
cdr3_aa: CSVWDINYGYTF

j_call: TRBJ1-1
clone_size: many
v_call: TRBV6-5
d_call: .
cdr3_nt: TGTGCCAGCAGTTACTCGGCCAGGGAGGAAGGCACTGAAGCTTTCTTT
cdr3_aa: CASSYSAREEGTEAFF

j_call: TRBJ1-5
clone_size: many
v_call: TRBV6-4
d_call: TRBD1
cdr3_nt: TGTGCCAGCATAACTCTGGGAGGGGGACAGGGCAATCAGCCCCAGCATTTT
cdr3_aa: CASITLGGGQGNQPQHF

j_call: TRBJ1-6
clone_size: few
v_call: TRBV4-2
d_call: .
cdr3_nt: TGTGCCAGCAGCCAAACCTTCGGGGGGCCGGATTCACCCCTCCACTTT
cdr3_aa: CASSQTFGGPDSPLHF

j_call: TRBJ2-7
clone_size: few
v_call: TRBV28
d_call: TRBD1
cdr3_nt: TGTGCCAGCAGATCGTACTTCACAGGGGGTTACGAGCAGTACTTC
cdr3_aa: CASRSYFTGGYEQYF

j_call: TRBJ1-6
clone_size: many
v_call: TRBV5-1
d_call: .
cdr3_nt: TGCGCCAGCAGCTTGGTTGGGGAAAATTCACCCCTCCACTTT
cdr3_aa: CASSLVGENSPLHF

j_call: TRBJ1-3
clone_size: many
v_call: TRBV6-2/TRBV6-3
d_call: .
cdr3_nt: TGTGCCAGCAGTTACGATTACTCCGGGACAAGAGACTACTCTGGAAACACCATATATTTT
cdr3_aa: CASSYDYSGTRDYSGNTIYF

j_call: TRBJ1-5
clone_size: many
v_call: TRBV3-1
d_call: TRBD1
cdr3_nt: TGTGCCAGCAGCCAAACAGGGGGGGGCAATCAGCCCCAGCATTTT
cdr3_aa: CASSQTGGGNQPQHF

j_call: TRBJ1-5
clone_size: few
v_call: TRBV19
d_call: TRBD1
cdr3_nt: TGTGCCAGTAGAAGACAGGGCTTAAGCAATCAGCCCCAGCATTTT
cdr3_aa: CASRRQGLSNQPQHF

j_call: TRBJ1-3
clone_size: many
v_call: TRBV27
d_call: .
cdr3_nt: TGTGCCAGCAGTATAGGACATAATGGAAACACCATATATTTT
cdr3_aa: CASSIGHNGNTIYF

j_call: TRBJ2-7
clone_size: many
v_call: TRBV12-3/TRBV12-4
d_call: .
cdr3_nt: TGTGCCAGCAGTTCCATGGACAGGATCCGTGGGGGGGAGCAGTACTTC
cdr3_aa: CASSSMDRIRGGEQYF

j_call: TRBJ1-5
clone_size: many
v_call: TRBV27
d_call: .
cdr3_nt: TGTGCCAGCAGTTTCTCTAATATAGGGCCCCAGCATTTT
cdr3_aa: CASSFSNIGPQHF

j_call: TRBJ1-1
clone_size: .
v_call: TRBV6-1
d_call: TRBD1
cdr3_nt: TGTGCCAGCACCCCAGGGGAGGGAGGGGGCTCAGCTTTCTTT
cdr3_aa: CASTPGEGGGSAFF

j_call: TRBJ2-2
clone_size: many
v_call: TRBV27
d_call: TRBD1
cdr3_nt: TGTGCCACCGCGGACAGGGGCACCGGGGAGCTGTTTTTT
cdr3_aa: CATADRGTGELFF

j_call: TRBJ2-7
clone_size: many
v_call: TRBV6-2/TRBV6-3
d_call: .
cdr3_nt: TGTGCCAGCGGATGGCCTTACTACGAGCAGTACTTC
cdr3_aa: CASGWPYYEQYF

j_call: TRBJ2-7
clone_size: many
v_call: TRBV20-1
d_call: .
cdr3_nt: TGCAGTGCTAGAGGGACCGGTAGGAGCTCCTACGTGCAGTACTTC
cdr3_aa: CSARGTGRSSYVQYF

j_call: TRBJ1-1
clone_size: many
v_call: TRBV5-1
d_call: TRBD1
cdr3_nt: TGCGCCAGCAGCCGGAGCGGGACAGGGGTAACTGAAGCTTTCTTT
cdr3_aa: CASSRSGTGVTEAFF

j_call: TRBJ2-2
clone_size: many
v_call: TRBV27
d_call: .
cdr3_nt: TGTGCCAGCAGTTCCTACTGGGACCTTTACACCGGGGAGCTGTTTTTT
cdr3_aa: CASSSYWDLYTGELFF

j_call: TRBJ2-5
clone_size: many
v_call: TRBV20-1
d_call: .
cdr3_nt: TGCAGTGCTAGAGAGGACCACAAGACCCAGTACTTC
cdr3_aa: CSAREDHKTQYF

j_call: TRBJ1-4
clone_size: many
v_call: TRBV11-2
d_call: .
cdr3_nt: TGTGCCAGCAGCTCGCCGGTAACTACTAATGAAAAACTGTTTTTT
cdr3_aa: CASSSPVTTNEKLFF

j_call: TRBJ1-5
clone_size: .
v_call: TRBV28
d_call: .
cdr3_nt: TGTGCCAGCAGTTCGGCCCTGGGGGGGCTCAATCAGCCCCAGCATTTT
cdr3_aa: CASSSALGGLNQPQHF

j_call: TRBJ2-7
clone_size: many
v_call: TRBV11-1
d_call: .
cdr3_nt: TGTGCCAGCAGCTGGGCCCGGGGTAGCGGATCCTACGAGCAGTACTTC
cdr3_aa: CASSWARGSGSYEQYF